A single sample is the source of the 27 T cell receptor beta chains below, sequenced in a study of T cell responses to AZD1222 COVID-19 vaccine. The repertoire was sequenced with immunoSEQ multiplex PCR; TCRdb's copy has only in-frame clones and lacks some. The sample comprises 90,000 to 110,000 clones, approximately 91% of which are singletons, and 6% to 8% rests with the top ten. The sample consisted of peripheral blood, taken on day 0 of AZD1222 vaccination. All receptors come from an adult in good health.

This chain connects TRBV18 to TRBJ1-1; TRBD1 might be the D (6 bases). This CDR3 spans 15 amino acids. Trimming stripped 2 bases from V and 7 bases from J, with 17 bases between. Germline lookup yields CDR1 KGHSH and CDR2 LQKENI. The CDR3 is CASSPISGGVVEAFF. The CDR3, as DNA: TGTGCCAGCTCACCAATTTCGGGGGGCGTGGTTGAAGCTTTCTTT.

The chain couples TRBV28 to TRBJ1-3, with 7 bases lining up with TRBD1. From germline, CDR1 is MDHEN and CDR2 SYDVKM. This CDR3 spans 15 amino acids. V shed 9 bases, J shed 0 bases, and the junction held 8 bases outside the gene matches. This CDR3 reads CASSAGTASGNTIYF. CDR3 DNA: TGTGCCAGTAGTGCGGGGACAGCCTCTGGAAACACCATATATTTT.

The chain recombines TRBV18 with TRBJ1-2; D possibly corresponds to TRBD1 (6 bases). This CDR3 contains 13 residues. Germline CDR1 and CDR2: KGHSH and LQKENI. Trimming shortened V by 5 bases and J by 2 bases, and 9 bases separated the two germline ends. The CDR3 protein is CASSSGQNYGYTF. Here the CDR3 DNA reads TGTGCCAGCTCAAGTGGACAGAACTATGGCTACACCTTC.

CDR3: CASSLVAAGGAGELFF. DNA for the CDR3: TGTGCCAGCAGCTTAGTAGCTGCGGGGGGCGCCGGGGAGCTGTTTTTT. V gene TRBV7-2 combines with J gene TRBJ2-2; 8 positions agree with TRBD2. Germline assignment: CDR1 SGHTA and CDR2 FQGNSA. The CDR3 runs to 16 residues. V lost 1 base to trimming and J lost 6 bases; unmatched junction nucleotides: 7.

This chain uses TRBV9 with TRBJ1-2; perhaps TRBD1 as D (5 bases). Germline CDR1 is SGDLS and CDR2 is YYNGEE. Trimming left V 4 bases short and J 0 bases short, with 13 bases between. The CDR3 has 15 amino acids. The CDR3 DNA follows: TGTGCCAGCAGCCCCCAGACAGAAGCTAACTATGGCTACACCTTC. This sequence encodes CASSPQTEANYGYTF.

DNA of the CDR3: TGTGCCACCAGCAGGGGGACAGGGAACACTGAAGCTTTCTTT. It encodes CATSRGTGNTEAFF. The gene calls are TRBV15 and TRBJ1-1, with TRBD1 matching 8 bases. This CDR3 comprises 14 residues. J gave up 1 base and V 3 bases, and 1 base lay outside the gene matches. Germline values: CDR1 LNHNV, CDR2 YYDKDF (reference sequence).

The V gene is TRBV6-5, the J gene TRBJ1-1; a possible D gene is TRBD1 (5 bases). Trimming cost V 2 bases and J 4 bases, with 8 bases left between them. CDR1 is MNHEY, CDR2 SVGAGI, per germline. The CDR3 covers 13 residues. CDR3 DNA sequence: TGTGCCAGCAGTTACCCAGGGACCACTGAAGCTTTCTTT. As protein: CASSYPGTTEAFF.

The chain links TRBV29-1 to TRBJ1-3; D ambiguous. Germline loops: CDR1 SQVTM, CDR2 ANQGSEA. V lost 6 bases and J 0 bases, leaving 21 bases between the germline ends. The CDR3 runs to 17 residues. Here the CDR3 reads CSVEYRPSGASGNTIYF. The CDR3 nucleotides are TGCAGCGTGGAGTATCGGCCCTCAGGTGCCTCTGGAAACACCATATATTTT.

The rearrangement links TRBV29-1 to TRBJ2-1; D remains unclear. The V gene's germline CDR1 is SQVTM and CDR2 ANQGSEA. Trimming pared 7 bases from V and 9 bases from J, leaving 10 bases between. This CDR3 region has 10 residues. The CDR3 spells CSAGVGEQFF. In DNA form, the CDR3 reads TGCAGCGCTGGGGTCGGTGAGCAGTTCTTC.

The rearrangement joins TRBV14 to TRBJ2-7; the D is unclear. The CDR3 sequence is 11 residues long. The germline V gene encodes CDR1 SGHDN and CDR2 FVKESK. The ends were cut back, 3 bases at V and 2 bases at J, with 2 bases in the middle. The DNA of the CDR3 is TGTGCCAGCAGCCATGCCTACGAGCAGTACTTC. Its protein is CASSHAYEQYF.

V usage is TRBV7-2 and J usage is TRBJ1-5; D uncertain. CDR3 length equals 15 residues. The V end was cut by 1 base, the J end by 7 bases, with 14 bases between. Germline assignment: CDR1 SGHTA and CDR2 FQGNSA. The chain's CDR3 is CASSLGQVGWQPQHF. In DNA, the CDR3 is TGTGCCAGCAGCTTAGGGCAGGTCGGGTGGCAGCCCCAGCATTTT.

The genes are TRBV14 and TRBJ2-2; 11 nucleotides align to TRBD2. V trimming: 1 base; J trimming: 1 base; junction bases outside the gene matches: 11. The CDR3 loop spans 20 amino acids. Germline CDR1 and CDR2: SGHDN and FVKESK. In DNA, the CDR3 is TGTGCCAGCAGCCAAGGATTGGTCGGGACTAGCGGCGGGAACACCGGGGAGCTGTTTTTT. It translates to CASSQGLVGTSGGNTGELFF.

The CDR3 protein is CAISEEGTGGNEQYF. In DNA form, the CDR3 reads TGTGCCATCAGTGAAGAGGGGACAGGGGGTAACGAGCAGTACTTC. The gene calls are TRBV10-3 and TRBJ2-7, with 11 bases lining up with TRBD1. CDR1 ENHRY and CDR2 SYGVKD come from the germline V gene. The CDR3 length is 15 residues. Trimming removed 3 bases from V and 5 bases from J; junction bases left unmatched: 6.

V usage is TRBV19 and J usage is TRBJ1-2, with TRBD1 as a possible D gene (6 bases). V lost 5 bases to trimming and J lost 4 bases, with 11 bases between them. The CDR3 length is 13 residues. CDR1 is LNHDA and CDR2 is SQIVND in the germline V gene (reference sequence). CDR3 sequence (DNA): TGTGCCAGTAGTGAGGGACACCCCTATGGCTACACCTTC. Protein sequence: CASSEGHPYGYTF. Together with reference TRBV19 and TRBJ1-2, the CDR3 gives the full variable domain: DGGITQSPKYLFRKEGQNVTLSCEQNLNHDAMYWYRQDPGQGLRLIYYSQIVNDFQKGDIAEGYSVSREKKESFPLTVTSAQKNPTAFYLCASSEGHPYGYTFGSGTRLTVV.

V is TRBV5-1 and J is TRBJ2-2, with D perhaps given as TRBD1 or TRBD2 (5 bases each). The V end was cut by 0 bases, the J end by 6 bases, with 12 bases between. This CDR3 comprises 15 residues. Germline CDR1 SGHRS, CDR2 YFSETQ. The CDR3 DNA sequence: TGCGCCAGCAGCTTGGTAGCAGGGACGCCCGGGGAGCTGTTTTTT. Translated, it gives CASSLVAGTPGELFF.

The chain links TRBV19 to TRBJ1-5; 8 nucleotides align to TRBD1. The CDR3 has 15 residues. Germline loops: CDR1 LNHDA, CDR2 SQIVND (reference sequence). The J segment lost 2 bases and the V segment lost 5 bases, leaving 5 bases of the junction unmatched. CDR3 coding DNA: TGTGCCAGTAGTGGACAGGGCTGGGGCAATCAGCCCCAGCATTTT. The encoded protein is CASSGQGWGNQPQHF.

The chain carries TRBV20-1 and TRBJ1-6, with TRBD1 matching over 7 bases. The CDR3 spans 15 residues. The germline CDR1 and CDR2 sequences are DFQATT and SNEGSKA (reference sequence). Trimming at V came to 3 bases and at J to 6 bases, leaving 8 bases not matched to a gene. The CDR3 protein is CSASRGDRTNSPLHF. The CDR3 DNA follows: TGCAGTGCTAGTAGAGGGGACAGAACTAATTCACCCCTCCACTTT.

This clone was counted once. The CDR3 here is CSVAIGTGNGYTF. CDR3 sequence (DNA): TGCAGCGTTGCTATCGGGACTGGTAATGGCTACACCTTC. This chain uses TRBV29-1 with TRBJ1-2, with D maybe TRBD1 (5 bases). Per germline, CDR1 SQVTM and CDR2 ANQGSEA. The CDR3 consists of 13 residues. Trimming took 4 bases from V and 6 from J, leaving 15 bases between them.

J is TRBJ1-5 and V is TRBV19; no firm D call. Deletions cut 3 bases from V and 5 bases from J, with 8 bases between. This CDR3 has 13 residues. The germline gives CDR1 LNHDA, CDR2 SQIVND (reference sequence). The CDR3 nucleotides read TGTGCCAGTAGTATGGGGTATGATCAGCCCCAGCATTTT. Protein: CASSMGYDQPQHF.

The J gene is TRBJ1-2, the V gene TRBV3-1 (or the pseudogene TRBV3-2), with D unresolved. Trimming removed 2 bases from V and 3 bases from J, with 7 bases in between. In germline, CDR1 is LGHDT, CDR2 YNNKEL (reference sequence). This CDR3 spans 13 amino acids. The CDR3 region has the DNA TGTGCCAGCAGCCAAACGGCGGACTATGGCTACACCTTC. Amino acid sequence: CASSQTADYGYTF.

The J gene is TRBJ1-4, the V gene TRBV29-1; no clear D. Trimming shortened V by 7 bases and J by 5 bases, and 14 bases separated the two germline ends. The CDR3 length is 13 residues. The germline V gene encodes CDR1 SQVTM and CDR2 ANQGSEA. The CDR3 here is CSALADGNEKLFF. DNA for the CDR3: TGCAGCGCCTTGGCCGATGGGAATGAAAAACTGTTTTTT.

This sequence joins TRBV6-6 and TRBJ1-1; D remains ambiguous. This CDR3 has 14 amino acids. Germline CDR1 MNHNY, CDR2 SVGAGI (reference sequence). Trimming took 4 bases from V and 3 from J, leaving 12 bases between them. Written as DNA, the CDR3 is TGTGCCAGCAGTTTACCAGCCGGTCACACTGAAGCTTTCTTT. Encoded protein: CASSLPAGHTEAFF.

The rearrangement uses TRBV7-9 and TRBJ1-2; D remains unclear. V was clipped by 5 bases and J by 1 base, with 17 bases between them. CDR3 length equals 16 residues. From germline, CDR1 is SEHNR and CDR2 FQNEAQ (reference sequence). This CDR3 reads CASSPKTYQVNYGYTF. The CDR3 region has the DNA TGTGCCAGCAGCCCCAAAACGTATCAGGTTAACTATGGCTACACCTTC.

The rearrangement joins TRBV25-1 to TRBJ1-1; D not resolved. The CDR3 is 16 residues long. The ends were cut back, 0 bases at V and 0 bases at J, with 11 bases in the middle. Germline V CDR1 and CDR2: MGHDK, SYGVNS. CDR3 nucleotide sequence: TGTGCCAGCAGTGAATACGCGCTGGGCATGAACACTGAAGCTTTCTTT. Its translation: CASSEYALGMNTEAFF.

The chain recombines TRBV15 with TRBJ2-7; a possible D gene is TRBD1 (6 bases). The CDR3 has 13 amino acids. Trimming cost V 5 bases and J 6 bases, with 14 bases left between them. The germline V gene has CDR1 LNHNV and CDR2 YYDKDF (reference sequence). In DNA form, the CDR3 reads TGTGCCACCAGCCGGGACAACCTTTCCGAGCAGTACTTC. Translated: CATSRDNLSEQYF.

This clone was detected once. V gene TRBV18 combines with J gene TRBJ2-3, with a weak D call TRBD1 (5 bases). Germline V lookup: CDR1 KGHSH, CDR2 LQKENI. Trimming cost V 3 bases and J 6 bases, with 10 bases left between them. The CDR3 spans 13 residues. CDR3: CASSPQGLDTQYF. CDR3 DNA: TGTGCCAGCTCACCTCAGGGATTGGATACGCAGTATTTT.

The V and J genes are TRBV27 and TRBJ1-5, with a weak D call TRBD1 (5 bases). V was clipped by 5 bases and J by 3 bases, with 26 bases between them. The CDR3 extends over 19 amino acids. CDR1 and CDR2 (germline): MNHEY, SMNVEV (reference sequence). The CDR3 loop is CASSQTGWFGFTDNQPQHF. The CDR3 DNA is TGTGCCAGCAGTCAAACAGGTTGGTTTGGTTTCACAGACAATCAGCCCCAGCATTTT.